This TCR beta chain was documented in a study of a mutant IDH1 vaccine in newly diagnosed glioma. V was shortened by 6 bases and J by 2 bases, with 11 bases between the two germline ends. Germline V gives CDR1 MNHNS, CDR2 SASEGT. CDR3 length: 14 amino acids. As for time point: week 35, safety follow-up. The content of each vaccine dose was 300 ug of mutant IDH1 20-mer peptide, and topical imiquimod accompanied it. Profiled with immunoSEQ multiplex PCR; TCRdb holds only in-frame clones, not every one. The table lists over 35,000 clones, 83% of them singletons. In regard to this clone: The antigen is unknown.

This chain connects TRBV6-1 to TRBJ2-1; D possibly corresponds to TRBD1 (6 bases). The sequences come from PBMCs, collected from a glioma patient whose treatment included an IDH1 peptide vaccine. This TCR came from a woman between 45 and 65 years old with glioma. In DNA form, the CDR3 reads TGTGCCAGCAGGGCCGGGACAACCTACAATGAGCAGTTCTTC. Translation: CASRAGTTYNEQFF.